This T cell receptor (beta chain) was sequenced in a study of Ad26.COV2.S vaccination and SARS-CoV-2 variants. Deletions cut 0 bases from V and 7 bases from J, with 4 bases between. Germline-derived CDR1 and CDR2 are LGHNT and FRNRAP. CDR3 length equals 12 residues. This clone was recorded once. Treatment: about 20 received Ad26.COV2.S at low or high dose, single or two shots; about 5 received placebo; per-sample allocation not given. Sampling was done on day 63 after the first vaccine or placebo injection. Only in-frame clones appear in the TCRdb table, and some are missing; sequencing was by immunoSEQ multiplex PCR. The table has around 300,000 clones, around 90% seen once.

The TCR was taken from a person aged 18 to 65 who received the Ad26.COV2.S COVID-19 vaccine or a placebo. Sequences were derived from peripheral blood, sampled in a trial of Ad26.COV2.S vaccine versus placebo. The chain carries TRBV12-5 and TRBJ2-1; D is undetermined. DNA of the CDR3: TGTGCTAGTGGTTTGGTCGGGAATGAGCAGTTCTTC. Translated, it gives CASGLVGNEQFF.